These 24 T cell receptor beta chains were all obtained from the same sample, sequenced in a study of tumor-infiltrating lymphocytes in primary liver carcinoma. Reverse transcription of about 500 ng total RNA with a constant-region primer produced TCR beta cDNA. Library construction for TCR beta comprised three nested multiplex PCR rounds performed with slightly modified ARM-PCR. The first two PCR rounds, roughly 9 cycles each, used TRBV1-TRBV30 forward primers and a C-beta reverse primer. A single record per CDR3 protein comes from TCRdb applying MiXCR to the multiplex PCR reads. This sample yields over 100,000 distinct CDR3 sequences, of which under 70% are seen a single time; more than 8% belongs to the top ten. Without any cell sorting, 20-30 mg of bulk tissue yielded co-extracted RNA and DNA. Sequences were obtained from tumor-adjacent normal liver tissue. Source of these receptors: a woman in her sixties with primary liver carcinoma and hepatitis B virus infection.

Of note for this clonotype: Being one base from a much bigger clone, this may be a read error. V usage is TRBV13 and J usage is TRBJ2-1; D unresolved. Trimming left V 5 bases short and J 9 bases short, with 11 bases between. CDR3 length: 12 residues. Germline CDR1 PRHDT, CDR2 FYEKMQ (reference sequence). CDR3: CASSGALGEQFF. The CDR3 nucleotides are TGTGCCAGCAGCGGCGCTCTGGGTGAGCAGTTCTTC. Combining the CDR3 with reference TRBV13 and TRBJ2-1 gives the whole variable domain AAGVIQSPRHLIKEKRETATLKCYPIPRHDTVYWYQQGPGQDPQFLISFYEKMQSDKGSIPDRFSAQQFSDYHSELNMSSLELGDSALYFCASSGALGEQFFGPGTRLTVL.

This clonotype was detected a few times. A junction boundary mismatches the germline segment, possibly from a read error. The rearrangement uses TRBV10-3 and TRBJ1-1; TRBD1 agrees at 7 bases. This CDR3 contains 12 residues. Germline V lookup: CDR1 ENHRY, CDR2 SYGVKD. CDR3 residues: CTIRGDAAEAFF. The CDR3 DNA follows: TGTACCATCAGGGGGGACGCAGCTGAAGCTTTCTTT.

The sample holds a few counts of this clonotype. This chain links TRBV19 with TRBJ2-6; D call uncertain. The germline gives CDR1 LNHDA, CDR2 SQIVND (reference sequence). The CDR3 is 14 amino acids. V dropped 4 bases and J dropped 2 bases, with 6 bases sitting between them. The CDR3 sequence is CASSTLTGANVLTF. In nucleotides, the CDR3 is TGTGCCAGTAGTACCCTAACTGGGGCCAACGTCCTGACTTTC.

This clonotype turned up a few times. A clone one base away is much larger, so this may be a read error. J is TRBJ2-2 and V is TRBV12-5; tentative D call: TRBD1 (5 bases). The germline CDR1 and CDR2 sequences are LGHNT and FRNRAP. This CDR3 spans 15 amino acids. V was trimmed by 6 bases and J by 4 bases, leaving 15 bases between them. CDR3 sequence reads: CASGQGRISTGELFF. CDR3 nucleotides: TGTGCTAGTGGCCAGGGCAGAATTAGCACCGGGGAGCTGTTTTTT.

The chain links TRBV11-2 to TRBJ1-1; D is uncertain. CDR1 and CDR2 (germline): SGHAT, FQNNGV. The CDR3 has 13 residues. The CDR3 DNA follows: TGTGACGGCAGTTTACTTGGGAACACTGAAGCTTTCTTT. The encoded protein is CDGSLLGNTEAFF.

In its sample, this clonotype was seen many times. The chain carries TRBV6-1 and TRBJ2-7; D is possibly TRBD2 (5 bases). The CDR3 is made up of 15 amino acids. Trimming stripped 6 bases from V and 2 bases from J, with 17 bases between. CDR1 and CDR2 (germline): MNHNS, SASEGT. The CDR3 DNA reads TGTGCCAGCAGAGAGGTGAGGGTTGGAGCCTACGAGCAGTACTTC. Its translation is CASREVRVGAYEQYF.

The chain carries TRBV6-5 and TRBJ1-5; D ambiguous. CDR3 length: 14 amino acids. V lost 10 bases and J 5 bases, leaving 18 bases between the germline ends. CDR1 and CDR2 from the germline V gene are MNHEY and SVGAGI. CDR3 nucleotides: TGTGCCAACGGTCCCATCGATGGGGATCAGCCCCAGCATTTT. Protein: CANGPIDGDQPQHF.

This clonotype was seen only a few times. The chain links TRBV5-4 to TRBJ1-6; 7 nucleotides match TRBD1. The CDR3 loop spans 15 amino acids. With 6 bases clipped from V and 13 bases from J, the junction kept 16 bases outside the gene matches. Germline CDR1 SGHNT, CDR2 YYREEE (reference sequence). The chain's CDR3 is CASTPGQAGRSPLHF. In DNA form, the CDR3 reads TGTGCCAGCACTCCCGGACAGGCGGGGAGGTCGCCCCTCCACTTT.

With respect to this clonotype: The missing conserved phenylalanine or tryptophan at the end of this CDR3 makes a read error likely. The CDR3 loop reads CSVGSGDSYNEQFS. The CDR3 nucleotides read TGCAGCGTCGGATCGGGGGACTCCTACAATGAGCAGTTCTCC. This rearrangement joins TRBV29-1 to TRBJ2-1; D might be TRBD2 (6 bases). Germline CDR1 and CDR2: SQVTM and ANQGSEA. The V and J ends lost 6 bases and 0 bases respectively, with 12 bases between them. CDR3 length: 14 amino acids.

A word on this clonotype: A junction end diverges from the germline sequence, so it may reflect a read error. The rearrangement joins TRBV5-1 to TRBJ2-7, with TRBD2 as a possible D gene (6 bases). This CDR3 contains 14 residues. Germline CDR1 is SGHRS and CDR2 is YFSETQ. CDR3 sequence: CASSLGDFVYEKYF. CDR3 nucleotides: TGCGCCAGCAGCTTGGGGGACTTTGTCTACGAGAAGTACTTC. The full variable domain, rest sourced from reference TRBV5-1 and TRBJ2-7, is KAGVTQTPRYLIKTRGQQVTLSCSPISGHRSVSWYQQTPGQGLQFLFEYFSETQRNKGNFPGRFSGRQFSNSRSEMNVSTLELGDSALYLCASSLGDFVYEKYFGPGTRLTVT.

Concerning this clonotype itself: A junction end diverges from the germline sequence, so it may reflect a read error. CDR3 sequence: CVSGPLRMRDTEAFF. The CDR3 DNA is TGTGTCAGCGGCCCTCTTAGAATGCGAGACACTGAAGCTTTCTTT. The gene calls are TRBV28 and TRBJ1-1, with no clear D. The germline V gene encodes CDR1 MDHEN and CDR2 SYDVKM. The CDR3 covers 15 residues.

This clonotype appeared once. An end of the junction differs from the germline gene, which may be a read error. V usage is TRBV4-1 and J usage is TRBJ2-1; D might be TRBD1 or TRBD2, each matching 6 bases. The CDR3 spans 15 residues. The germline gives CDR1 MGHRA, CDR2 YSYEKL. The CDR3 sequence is CASSQAGGSYNEQFF. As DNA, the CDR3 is TGTGCCAGCAGCCAAGCCGGGGGCTCATACAATGAGCAGTTCTTC.

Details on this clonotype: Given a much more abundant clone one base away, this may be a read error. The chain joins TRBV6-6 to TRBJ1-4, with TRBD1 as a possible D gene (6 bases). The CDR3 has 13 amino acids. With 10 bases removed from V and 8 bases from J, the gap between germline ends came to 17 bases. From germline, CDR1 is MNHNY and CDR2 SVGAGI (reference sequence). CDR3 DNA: TGTGCCATCAAACAGGGCCACGGCGAAAAACTGTTTTTT. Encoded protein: CAIKQGHGEKLFF.

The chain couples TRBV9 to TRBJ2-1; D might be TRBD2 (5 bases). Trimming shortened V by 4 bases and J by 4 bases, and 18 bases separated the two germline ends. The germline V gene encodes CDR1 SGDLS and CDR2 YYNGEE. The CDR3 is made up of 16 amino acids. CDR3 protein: CASSRWTPRGYNEQFF. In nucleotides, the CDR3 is TGTGCCAGCAGCCGCTGGACTCCTAGAGGGTACAATGAGCAGTTCTTC.

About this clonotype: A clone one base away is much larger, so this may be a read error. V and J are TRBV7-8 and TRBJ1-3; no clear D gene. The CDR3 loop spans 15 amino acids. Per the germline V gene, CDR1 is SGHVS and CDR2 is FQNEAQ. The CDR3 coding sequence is TGTGCCGGCAGCCCTGGATTCAGCTCTGGAAACACCATATATTTT. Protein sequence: CAGSPGFSSGNTIYF.

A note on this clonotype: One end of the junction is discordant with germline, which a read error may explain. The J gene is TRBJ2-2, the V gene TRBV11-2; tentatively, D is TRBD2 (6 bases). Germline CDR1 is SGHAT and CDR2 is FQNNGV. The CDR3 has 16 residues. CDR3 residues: CASSDRRNTSTGEVFF. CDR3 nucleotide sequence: TGTGCCAGCAGCGACAGACGCAACACGAGCACCGGGGAGGTGTTTTTT.

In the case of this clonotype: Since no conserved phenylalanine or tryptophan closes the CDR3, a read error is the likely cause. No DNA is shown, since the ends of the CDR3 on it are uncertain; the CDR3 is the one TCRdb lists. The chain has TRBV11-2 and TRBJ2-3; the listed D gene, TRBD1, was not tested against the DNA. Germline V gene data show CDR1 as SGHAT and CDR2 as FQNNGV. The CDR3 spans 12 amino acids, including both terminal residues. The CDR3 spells CASSPWADTRYL.

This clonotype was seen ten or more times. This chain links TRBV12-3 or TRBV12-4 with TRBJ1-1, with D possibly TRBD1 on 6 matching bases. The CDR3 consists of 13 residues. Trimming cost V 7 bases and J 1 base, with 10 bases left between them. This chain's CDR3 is CASTQDRNTEAFF. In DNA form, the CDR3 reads TGTGCCAGCACCCAGGACAGGAACACTGAAGCTTTCTTT.

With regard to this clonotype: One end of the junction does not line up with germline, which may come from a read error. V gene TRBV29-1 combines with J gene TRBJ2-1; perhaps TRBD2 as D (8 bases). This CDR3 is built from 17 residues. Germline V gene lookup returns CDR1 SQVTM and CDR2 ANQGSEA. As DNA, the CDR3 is TGCAGCGTCCAGGGGGGAGCTAGCGGGTTAAACTACAATGAGCGGTTCTTC. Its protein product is CSVQGGASGLNYNERFF.

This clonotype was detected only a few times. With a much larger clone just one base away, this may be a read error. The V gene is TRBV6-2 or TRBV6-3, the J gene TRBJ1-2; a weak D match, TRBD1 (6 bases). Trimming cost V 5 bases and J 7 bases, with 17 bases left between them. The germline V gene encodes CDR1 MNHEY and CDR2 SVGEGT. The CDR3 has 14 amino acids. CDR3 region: CASSPTGTNGGYTF. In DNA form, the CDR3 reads TGTGCCAGCAGTCCTACAGGGACCAACGGTGGCTACACCTTC.

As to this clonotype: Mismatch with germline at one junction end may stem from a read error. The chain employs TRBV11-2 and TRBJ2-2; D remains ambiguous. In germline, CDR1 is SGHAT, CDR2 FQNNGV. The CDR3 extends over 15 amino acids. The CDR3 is CACSPLLSGIWELFF. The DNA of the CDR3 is TGTGCCTGCAGCCCGCTACTGTCAGGCATCTGGGAGCTGTTTTTT.

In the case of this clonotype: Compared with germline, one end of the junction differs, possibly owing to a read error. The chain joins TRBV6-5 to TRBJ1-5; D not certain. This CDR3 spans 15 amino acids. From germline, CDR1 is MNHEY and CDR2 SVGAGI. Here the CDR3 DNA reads TGTGCCATCAGCCACGGAAGGGATAGCAATCAGGCCCAGCATTTT. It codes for CAISHGRDSNQAQHF.

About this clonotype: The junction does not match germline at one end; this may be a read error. Written as DNA, the CDR3 is TGTGCCAGTAGCCCCCGACAGGGTCAGGCAAATAATTCACCCCTCGACTTT. Encoded protein: CASSPRQGQANNSPLDF. The chain is built from TRBV14 and TRBJ1-6, with 7 bases aligning to TRBD1. CDR1 is SGHDN, CDR2 FVKESK, per germline. The CDR3 extends over 17 amino acids.

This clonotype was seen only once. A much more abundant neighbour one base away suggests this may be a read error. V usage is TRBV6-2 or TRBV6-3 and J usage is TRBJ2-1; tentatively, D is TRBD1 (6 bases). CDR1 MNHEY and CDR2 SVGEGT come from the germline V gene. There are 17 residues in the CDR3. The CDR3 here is CASKGEYLPYSYNEHFF. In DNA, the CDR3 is TGTGCCAGCAAGGGGGAGTACCTCCCCTACTCCTACAATGAGCACTTCTTC.